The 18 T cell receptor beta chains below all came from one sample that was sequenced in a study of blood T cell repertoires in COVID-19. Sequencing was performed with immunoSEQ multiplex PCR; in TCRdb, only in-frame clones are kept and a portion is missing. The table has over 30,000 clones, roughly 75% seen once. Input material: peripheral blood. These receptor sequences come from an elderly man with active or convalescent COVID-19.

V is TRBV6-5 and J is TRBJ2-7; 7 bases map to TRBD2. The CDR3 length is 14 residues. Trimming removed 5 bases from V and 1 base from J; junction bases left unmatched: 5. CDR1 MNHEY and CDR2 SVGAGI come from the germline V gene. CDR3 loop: CASSPRTRSYEQYF. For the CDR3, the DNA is TGTGCCAGCAGTCCCCGGACTAGATCCTACGAGCAGTACTTC.

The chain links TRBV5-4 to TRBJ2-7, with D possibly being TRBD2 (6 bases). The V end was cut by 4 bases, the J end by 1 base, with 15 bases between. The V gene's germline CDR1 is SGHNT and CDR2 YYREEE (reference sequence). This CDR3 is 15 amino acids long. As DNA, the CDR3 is TGTGCCAGCAGCGGGCCAACCGGGACTTCCTACGAGCAGTACTTC. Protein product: CASSGPTGTSYEQYF.

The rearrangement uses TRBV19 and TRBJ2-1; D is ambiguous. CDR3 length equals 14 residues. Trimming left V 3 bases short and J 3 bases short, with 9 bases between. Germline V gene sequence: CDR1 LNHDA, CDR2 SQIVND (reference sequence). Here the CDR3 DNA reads TGTGCCAGTAGTATTGGCGGATACTACAATGAGCAGTTCTTC. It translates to CASSIGGYYNEQFF.

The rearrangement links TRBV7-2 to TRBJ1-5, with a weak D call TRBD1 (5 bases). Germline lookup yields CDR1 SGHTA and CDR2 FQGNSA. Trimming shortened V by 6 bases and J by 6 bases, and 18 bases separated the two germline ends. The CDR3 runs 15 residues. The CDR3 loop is CASSSYGRGVQPQHF. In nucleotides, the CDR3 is TGTGCCAGCAGTTCCTACGGGAGGGGCGTTCAGCCCCAGCATTTT.

CDR3: CASSPSGRAYTGELFF. CDR3 DNA: TGTGCCAGCAGCCCGAGCGGGAGGGCCTACACCGGGGAGCTGTTTTTT. This rearrangement joins TRBV3-1 (or the pseudogene TRBV3-2) to TRBJ2-2; 10 bases align to TRBD2. Losses at the gene ends were 4 bases for V and 3 bases for J; bases not matched to a gene: 5. The CDR3 totals 16 residues. Germline CDR1 reads LGHDT; CDR2 reads YNNKEL (reference sequence).

The chain's CDR3 is CASSVVFTGELFF. The CDR3 region has the DNA TGTGCCAGCAGCGTAGTATTTACCGGGGAGCTGTTTTTT. The chain couples TRBV9 to TRBJ2-2; D is unclear. The CDR3 has 13 residues. Germline assignment: CDR1 SGDLS and CDR2 YYNGEE. V dropped 0 bases and J dropped 5 bases, with 5 bases sitting between them.

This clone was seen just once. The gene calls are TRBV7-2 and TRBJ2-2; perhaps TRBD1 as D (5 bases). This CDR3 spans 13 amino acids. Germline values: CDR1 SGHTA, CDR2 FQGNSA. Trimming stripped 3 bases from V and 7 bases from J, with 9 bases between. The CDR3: CASSFARDGELFF. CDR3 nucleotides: TGTGCCAGCAGCTTCGCCAGGGACGGGGAGCTGTTTTTT.

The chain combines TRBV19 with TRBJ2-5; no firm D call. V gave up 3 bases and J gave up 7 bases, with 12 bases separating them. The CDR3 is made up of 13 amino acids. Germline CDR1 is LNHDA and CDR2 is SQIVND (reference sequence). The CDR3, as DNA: TGTGCCAGTAGTATCCAAAGCCTTACGACCCAGTACTTC. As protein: CASSIQSLTTQYF.

The CDR3 DNA is TGTGCCAGCGAGACAGGCGTGTTCTTC. It specifies CASETGVFF. V and J are TRBV2 and TRBJ2-1; D is perhaps TRBD1 (6 bases). Trimming left V 8 bases short and J 15 bases short, with 11 bases between. The CDR3 is 9 amino acids. Germline V gene sequence: CDR1 SNHLY, CDR2 FYNNEI.

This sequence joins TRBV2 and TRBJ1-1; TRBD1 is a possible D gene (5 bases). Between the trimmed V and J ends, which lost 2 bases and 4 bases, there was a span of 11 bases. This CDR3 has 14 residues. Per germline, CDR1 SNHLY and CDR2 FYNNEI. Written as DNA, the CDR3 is TGTGCCAGCAGTGAACGGGTTCAGGGCACTGAAGCTTTCTTT. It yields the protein CASSERVQGTEAFF.

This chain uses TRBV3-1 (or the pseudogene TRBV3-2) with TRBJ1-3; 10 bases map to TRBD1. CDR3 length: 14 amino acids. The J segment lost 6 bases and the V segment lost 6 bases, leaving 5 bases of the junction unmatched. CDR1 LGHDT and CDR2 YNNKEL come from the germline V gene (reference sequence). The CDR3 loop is CASRHGQGENTIYF. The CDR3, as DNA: TGTGCCAGCAGGCACGGACAGGGGGAAAACACCATATATTTT.

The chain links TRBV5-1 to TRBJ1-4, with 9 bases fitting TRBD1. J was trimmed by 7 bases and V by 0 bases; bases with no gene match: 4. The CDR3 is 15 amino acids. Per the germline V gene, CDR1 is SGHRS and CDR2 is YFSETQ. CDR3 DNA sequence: TGCGCCAGCAGCTTGGCACAGGGGGCAGGTGAAAAACTGTTTTTT. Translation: CASSLAQGAGEKLFF.

The CDR3 region has the DNA TGTGCCAGCAGTTCCCCACTCTATGGCTACACCTTC. Protein: CASSSPLYGYTF. The chain couples TRBV28 to TRBJ1-2, with no clear D. Trimming cost V 4 bases and J 4 bases, with 7 bases left between them. Germline assignment: CDR1 MDHEN and CDR2 SYDVKM. This CDR3 spans 12 amino acids.

CDR3 in DNA: TGTGCCATTAAGGAGGGAGGGACAGGGAATCAGCCCCAGCATTTT. Translating it yields CAIKEGGTGNQPQHF. The V call is TRBV10-3, the J call TRBJ1-5; the match to TRBD1 covers 9 bases. The J segment lost 4 bases and the V segment lost 9 bases, leaving 10 bases of the junction unmatched. The CDR3 consists of 15 residues. Per germline, CDR1 ENHRY and CDR2 SYGVKD.

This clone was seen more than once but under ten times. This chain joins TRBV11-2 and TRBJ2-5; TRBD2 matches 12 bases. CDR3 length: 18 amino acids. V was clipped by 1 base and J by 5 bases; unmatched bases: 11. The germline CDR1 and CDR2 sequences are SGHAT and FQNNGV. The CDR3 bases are TGTGCCAGCAGCTTAGGGGGACTAGCGGGCCCCCTTGGGGAGACCCAGTACTTC. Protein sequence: CASSLGGLAGPLGETQYF.

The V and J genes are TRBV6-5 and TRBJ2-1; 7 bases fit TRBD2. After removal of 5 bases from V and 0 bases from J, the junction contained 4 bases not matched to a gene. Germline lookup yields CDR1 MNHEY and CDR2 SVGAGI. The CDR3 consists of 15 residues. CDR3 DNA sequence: TGTGCCAGCAGTCCTAGCGGTCCCTCCTACAATGAGCAGTTCTTC. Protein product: CASSPSGPSYNEQFF.

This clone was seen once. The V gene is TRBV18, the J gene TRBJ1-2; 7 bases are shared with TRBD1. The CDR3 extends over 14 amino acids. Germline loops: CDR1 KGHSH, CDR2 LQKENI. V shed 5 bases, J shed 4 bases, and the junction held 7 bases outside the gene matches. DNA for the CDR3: TGTGCCAGCTCAACCTTAGGGGGCGGCTATGGCTACACCTTC. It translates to CASSTLGGGYGYTF.

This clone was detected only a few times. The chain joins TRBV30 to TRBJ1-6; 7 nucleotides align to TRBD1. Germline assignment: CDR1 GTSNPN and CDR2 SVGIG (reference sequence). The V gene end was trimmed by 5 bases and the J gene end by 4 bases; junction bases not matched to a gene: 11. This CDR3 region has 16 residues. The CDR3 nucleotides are TGTGCCTGGGGGCCTTCCTGGGGACAGTATAATTCACCCCTCCACTTT. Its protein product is CAWGPSWGQYNSPLHF.